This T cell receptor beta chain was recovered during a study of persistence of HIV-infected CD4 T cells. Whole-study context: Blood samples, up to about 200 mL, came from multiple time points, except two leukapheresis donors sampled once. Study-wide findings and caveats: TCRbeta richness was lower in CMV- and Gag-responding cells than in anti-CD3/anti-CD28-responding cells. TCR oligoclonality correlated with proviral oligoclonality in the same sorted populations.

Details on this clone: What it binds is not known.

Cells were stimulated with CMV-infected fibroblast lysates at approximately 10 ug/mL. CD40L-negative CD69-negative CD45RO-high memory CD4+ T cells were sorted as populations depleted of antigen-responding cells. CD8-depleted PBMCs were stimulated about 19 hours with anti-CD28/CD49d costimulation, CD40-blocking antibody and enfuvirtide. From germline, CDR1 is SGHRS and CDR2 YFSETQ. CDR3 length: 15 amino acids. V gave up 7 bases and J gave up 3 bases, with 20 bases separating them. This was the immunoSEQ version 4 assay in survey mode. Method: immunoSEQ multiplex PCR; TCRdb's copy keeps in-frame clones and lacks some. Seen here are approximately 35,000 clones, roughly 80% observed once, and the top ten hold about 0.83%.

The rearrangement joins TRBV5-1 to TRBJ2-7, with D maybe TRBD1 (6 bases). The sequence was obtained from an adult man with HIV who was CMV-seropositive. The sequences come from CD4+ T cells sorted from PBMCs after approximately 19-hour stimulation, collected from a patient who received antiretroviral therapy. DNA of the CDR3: TGCGCCAGCGCCTCCGACCCTGGGGACAACTACGAGCAGTACTTC. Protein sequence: CASASDPGDNYEQYF.